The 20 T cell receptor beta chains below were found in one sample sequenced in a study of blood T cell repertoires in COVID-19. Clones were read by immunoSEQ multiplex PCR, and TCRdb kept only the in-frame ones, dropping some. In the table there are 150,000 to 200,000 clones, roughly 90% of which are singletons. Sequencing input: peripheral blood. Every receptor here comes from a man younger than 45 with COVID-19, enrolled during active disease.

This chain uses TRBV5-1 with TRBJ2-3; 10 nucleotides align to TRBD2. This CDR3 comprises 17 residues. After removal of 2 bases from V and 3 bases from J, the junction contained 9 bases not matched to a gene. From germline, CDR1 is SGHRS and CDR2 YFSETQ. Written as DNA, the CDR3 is TGCGCCAGCAGCTTATCACCCGGGACTAGCGTAACAGATACGCAGTATTTT. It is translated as CASSLSPGTSVTDTQYF. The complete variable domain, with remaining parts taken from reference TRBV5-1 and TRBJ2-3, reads KAGVTQTPRYLIKTRGQQVTLSCSPISGHRSVSWYQQTPGQGLQFLFEYFSETQRNKGNFPGRFSGRQFSNSRSEMNVSTLELGDSALYLCASSLSPGTSVTDTQYFGPGTRLTVL.

This chain's CDR3 is CASSVDEGSFSGNTIYF. CDR3 bases: TGTGCCAGCAGCGTAGACGAGGGTTCTTTCTCTGGAAACACCATATATTTT. V and J are TRBV9 and TRBJ1-3; D gene unclear. Germline V gene lookup returns CDR1 SGDLS and CDR2 YYNGEE. The CDR3 is 17 residues long. V was cut by 0 bases and J by 0 bases, with 13 bases left in between.

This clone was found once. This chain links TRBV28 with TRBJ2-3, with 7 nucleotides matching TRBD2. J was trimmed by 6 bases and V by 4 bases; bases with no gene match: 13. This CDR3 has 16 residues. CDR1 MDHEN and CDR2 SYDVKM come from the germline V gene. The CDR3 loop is CASSWPTSESADTQYF. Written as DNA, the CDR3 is TGTGCCAGCAGTTGGCCAACTAGCGAATCAGCGGATACGCAGTATTTT.

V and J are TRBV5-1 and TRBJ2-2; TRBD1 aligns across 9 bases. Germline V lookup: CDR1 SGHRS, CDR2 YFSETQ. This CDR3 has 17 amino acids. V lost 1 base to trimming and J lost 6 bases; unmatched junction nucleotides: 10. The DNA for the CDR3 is TGCGCCAGCAGCTTGACCCCGGGACAGGGATGGGCCGGGGAGCTGTTTTTT. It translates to CASSLTPGQGWAGELFF. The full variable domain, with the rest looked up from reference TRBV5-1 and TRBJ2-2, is KAGVTQTPRYLIKTRGQQVTLSCSPISGHRSVSWYQQTPGQGLQFLFEYFSETQRNKGNFPGRFSGRQFSNSRSEMNVSTLELGDSALYLCASSLTPGQGWAGELFFGEGSRLTVL.

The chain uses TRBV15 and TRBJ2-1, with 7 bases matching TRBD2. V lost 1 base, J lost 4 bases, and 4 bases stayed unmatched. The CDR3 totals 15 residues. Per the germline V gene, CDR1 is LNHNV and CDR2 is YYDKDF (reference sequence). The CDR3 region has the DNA TGTGCCACCAGCAGAGGGCTAGCGGCATACAATGAGCAGTTCTTC. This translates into CATSRGLAAYNEQFF. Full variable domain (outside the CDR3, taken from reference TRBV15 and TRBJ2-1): DAMVIQNPRYQVTQFGKPVTLSCSQTLNHNVMYWYQQKSSQAPKLLFHYYDKDFNNEADTPDNFQSRRPNTSFCFLDIRSPGLGDTAMYLCATSRGLAAYNEQFFGPGTRLTVL.

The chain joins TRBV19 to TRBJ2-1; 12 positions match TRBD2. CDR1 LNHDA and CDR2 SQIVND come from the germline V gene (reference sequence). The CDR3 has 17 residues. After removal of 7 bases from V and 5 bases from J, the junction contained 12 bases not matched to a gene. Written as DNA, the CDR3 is TGTGCCAGTAAGGCGGAACTAGCGGGAGGCCCGGACAATGAGCAGTTCTTC. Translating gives CASKAELAGGPDNEQFF.

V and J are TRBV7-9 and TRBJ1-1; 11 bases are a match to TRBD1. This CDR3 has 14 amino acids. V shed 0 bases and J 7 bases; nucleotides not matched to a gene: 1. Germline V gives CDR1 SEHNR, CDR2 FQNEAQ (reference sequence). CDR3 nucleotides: TGTGCCAGCAGCTTAGCCGGGACAGGGGGTGAAGCTTTCTTT. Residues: CASSLAGTGGEAFF.

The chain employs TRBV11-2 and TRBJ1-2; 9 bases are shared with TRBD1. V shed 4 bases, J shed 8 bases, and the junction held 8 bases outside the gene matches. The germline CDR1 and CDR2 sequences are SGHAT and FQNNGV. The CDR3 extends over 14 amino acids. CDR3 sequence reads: CASSYRDRVNGYTF. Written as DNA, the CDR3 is TGTGCCAGCAGCTACCGGGACAGGGTAAACGGCTACACCTTC.

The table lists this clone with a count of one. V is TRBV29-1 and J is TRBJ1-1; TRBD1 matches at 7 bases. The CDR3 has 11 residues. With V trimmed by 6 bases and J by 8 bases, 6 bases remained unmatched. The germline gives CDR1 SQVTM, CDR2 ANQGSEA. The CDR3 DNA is TGCAGCGTCCAGGCGACAGGGGAAGCTTTCTTT. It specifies CSVQATGEAFF.

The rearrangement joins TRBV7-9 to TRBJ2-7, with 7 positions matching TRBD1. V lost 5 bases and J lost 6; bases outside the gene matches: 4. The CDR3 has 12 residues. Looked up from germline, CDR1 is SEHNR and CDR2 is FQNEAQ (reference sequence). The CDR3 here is CASSRQGREQYF. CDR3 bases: TGTGCCAGCAGCCGACAGGGCCGCGAGCAGTACTTC.

In nucleotides, the CDR3 is TGTGCCAGCAGGCCAGGGGGGGGAAACACCATATATTTT. Its translation: CASRPGGGNTIYF. The rearrangement joins TRBV7-2 to TRBJ1-3; TRBD1 aligns across 7 bases. This CDR3 contains 13 residues. V lost 6 bases to trimming and J lost 4 bases; unmatched junction nucleotides: 3. Germline V lookup: CDR1 SGHTA, CDR2 FQGNSA.

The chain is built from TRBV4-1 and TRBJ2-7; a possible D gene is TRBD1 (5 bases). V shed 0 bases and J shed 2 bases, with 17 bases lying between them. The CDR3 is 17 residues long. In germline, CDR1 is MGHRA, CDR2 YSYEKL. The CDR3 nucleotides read TGCGCCAGCAGCCAAGATACCCAGGGATGGTCCACCTACGAGCAGTACTTC. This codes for CASSQDTQGWSTYEQYF.

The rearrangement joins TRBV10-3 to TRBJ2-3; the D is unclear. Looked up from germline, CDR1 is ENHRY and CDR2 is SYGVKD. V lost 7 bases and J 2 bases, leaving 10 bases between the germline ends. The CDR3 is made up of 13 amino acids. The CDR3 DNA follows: TGTGCCATCAATACAGACAACACAGATACGCAGTATTTT. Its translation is CAINTDNTDTQYF.

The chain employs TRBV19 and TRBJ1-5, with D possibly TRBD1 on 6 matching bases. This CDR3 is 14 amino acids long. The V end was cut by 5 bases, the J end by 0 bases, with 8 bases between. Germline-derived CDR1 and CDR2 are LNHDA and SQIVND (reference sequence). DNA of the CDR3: TGTGCCAGTAGTTCACAGGGTAGCAATCAGCCCCAGCATTTT. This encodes CASSSQGSNQPQHF.

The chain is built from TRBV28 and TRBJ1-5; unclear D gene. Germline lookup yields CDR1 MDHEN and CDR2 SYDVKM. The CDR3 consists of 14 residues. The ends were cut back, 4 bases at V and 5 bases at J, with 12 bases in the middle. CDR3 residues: CASSSAGFDQPQHF. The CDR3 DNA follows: TGTGCCAGCAGTTCCGCGGGGTTCGATCAGCCCCAGCATTTT.

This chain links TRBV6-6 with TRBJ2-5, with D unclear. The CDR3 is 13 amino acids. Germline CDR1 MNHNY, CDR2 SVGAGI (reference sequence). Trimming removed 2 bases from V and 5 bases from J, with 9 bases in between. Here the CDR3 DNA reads TGTGCCAGCAGTTACCGTCCTTCCGAGACCCAGTACTTC. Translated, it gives CASSYRPSETQYF.

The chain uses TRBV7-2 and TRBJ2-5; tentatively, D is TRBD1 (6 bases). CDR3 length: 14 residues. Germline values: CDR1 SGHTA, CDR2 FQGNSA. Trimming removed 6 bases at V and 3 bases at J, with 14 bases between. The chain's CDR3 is CASSLQGMEETQYF. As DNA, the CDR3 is TGTGCCAGCAGTCTTCAGGGGATGGAAGAGACCCAGTACTTC.

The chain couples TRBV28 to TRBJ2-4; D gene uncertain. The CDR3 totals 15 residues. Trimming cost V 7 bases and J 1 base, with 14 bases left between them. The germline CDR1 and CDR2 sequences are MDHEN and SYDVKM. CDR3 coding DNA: TGTGCCAGCACCCATTACGGGTTGGCCAAAAACATTCAGTACTTC. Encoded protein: CASTHYGLAKNIQYF.

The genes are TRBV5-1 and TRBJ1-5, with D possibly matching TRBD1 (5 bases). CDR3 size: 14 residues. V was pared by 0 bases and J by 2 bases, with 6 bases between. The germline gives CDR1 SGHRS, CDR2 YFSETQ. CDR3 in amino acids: CASSLGGGNQPQHF. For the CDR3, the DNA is TGCGCCAGCAGCTTGGGGGGGGGCAATCAGCCCCAGCATTTT.

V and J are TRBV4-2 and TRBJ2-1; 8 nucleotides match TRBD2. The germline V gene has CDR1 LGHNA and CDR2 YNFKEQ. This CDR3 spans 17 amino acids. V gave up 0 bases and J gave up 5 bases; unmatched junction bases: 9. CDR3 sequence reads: CASSQEGPAGGNNEQFF. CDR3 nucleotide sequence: TGTGCCAGCAGCCAAGAGGGGCCGGCGGGGGGAAACAATGAGCAGTTCTTC.